The 32 T cell receptor beta chains presented below share a single source sample, sequenced in a study of T-cell reconstitution after alpha-beta-depleted transplantation in children. Preparing the TCRbeta library involved the use of unique molecular identifiers. TCRdb re-derived calls from the PCR reads in MiXCR, one entry per CDR3 protein. Here the sample spans around 600,000 distinct CDR3 sequences, about 10% being singletons. Sequencing used PBMCs from the stem cell graft donor, obtained from the stem cell graft. All receptors come from a human donor who donated a stem cell graft to a child with acute myeloid leukemia.

This clonotype came up a few times. The J gene is TRBJ2-2, the V gene TRBV11-2; 8 nucleotides line up with TRBD2. Germline trimming cut 2 bases from V and 5 bases from J; bases unmatched to any gene: 7. The CDR3 sequence is 16 residues long. CDR1 is SGHAT and CDR2 is FQNNGV in the germline V gene. CDR3 nucleotides: TGTGCCAGCAGCTTATCGGGGGGGCCGGGGACCGGGGAGCTGTTTTTT. It codes for CASSLSGGPGTGELFF.

The chain carries TRBV27 and TRBJ2-3, with D tentatively TRBD2 (5 bases). The CDR3 consists of 15 residues. With 6 bases removed from V and 6 bases from J, the gap between germline ends came to 19 bases. Germline assignment: CDR1 MNHEY and CDR2 SMNVEV (reference sequence). CDR3 region: CASSTRLGAMDTQYF. CDR3 sequence (DNA): TGTGCCAGCAGCACTAGACTTGGAGCGATGGATACGCAGTATTTT.

This clonotype was observed a few times. A read error may account for a junction end that differs from germline. The genes are TRBV7-6 and TRBJ1-3; D gene unclear. The CDR3 extends over 21 amino acids. CDR1 and CDR2 (germline): SGHVS, FNYEAQ. The CDR3 coding sequence is TGTGCTAGCAGCTTACTTAGGAGACAACGGACGGCGGGAGACTCTGGAAACACCATATATTTT. Residues: CASSLLRRQRTAGDSGNTIYF.

The rearrangement uses TRBV24-1 and TRBJ2-3; D is possibly TRBD2 (6 bases). This CDR3 has 15 residues. Germline V gives CDR1 KGHDR, CDR2 SFDVKD. With 3 bases removed from V and 6 bases from J, the gap between germline ends came to 15 bases. CDR3 in amino acids: CATSDQRRATDTQYF. CDR3 DNA: TGTGCCACCAGTGATCAGCGGAGGGCGACTGATACGCAGTATTTT.

This clonotype showed up just a few times. The CDR3 DNA is TGTGCCACCAGCAGAGCTATTGGCCTAACCAATGAGCAGTTCTTC. The encoded protein is CATSRAIGLTNEQFF. The rearrangement links TRBV15 to TRBJ2-1; D call uncertain. V lost 1 base and J lost 6, with 13 bases in between. CDR1 is LNHNV, CDR2 YYDKDF, per germline (reference sequence). The CDR3 spans 15 residues.

This clonotype has a handful of counts. The CDR3 DNA reads as TGTTCCACCGGGGGGGGGAGATCCAACAATGAGCAGTTCTTC. Its protein is CSTGGGRSNNEQFF. The rearrangement links TRBV6-1 to TRBJ2-1; 8 bases map to TRBD2. CDR1 is MNHNS, CDR2 SASEGT, per germline. The CDR3 is 14 amino acids.

This CDR3 is CASERSKDTQYF. The DNA of the CDR3 is TGTGCCAGCGAGCGCTCCAAGGATACGCAGTATTTT. The chain links TRBV7-4 to TRBJ2-3; D is unclear. Trimming removed 8 bases at V and 6 bases at J, with 12 bases between. This CDR3 spans 12 amino acids. The germline V gene encodes CDR1 SGHVT and CDR2 SQSDAQ.

This clonotype was observed a few times. The chain combines TRBV20-1 with TRBJ2-3; no clear D gene. V lost 1 base, J lost 2 bases, and 10 bases lay in between. Germline CDR1 DFQATT, CDR2 SNEGSKA (reference sequence). The CDR3 is made up of 14 amino acids. As DNA, the CDR3 is TGCAGTGCTAGAGTTATGGGGTACACAGATACGCAGTATTTT. Translation: CSARVMGYTDTQYF.

The sample holds many counts of this clonotype. The chain employs TRBV6-5 and TRBJ2-3; 9 nucleotides line up with TRBD1. V was pared by 6 bases and J by 6 bases, with 13 bases of the junction left unmatched. Per the germline V gene, CDR1 is MNHEY and CDR2 is SVGAGI. This CDR3 is 16 amino acids long. The CDR3 region has the DNA TGTGCCAGCAGCTACGGGACAGGGAATTCGGGGGATACGCAGTATTTT. Translated: CASSYGTGNSGDTQYF.

Turning to this clonotype: A much larger clone differs by one base, so this may be a read error. V gene TRBV9 combines with J gene TRBJ2-1, with a tentative D call TRBD2 (5 bases). This CDR3 spans 16 amino acids. Germline V gene data show CDR1 as SGDLS and CDR2 as YYNGEE. This CDR3 reads CASSVGARALLNEQLF. The CDR3 nucleotides are TGTGCCAGCAGCGTAGGAGCGAGGGCCCTTCTTAATGAGCAGCTCTTC.

This clonotype has at least ten counts. The genes are TRBV20-1 and TRBJ1-5, with TRBD1 as a possible D gene (6 bases). The CDR3 runs 12 residues. CDR1 is DFQATT and CDR2 is SNEGSKA in the germline V gene (reference sequence). The V gene lost 4 bases and the J gene lost 2 bases, with 6 bases spanning the gap. As DNA, the CDR3 is TGCAGTGCTACAGGGGGCAATCAGCCCCAGCATTTT. Its protein product is CSATGGNQPQHF.

This clonotype occurred a few times. The chain couples TRBV6-1 to TRBJ2-7; tentative D call: TRBD2 (5 bases). The V end was cut by 4 bases, the J end by 5 bases, with 15 bases between. Germline V lookup: CDR1 MNHNS, CDR2 SASEGT. The CDR3 is 14 residues long. CDR3 DNA sequence: TGTGCCAGCAGTGTTCAACTAGTAGGAAACGAGCAGTACTTC. Translation: CASSVQLVGNEQYF.

V and J are TRBV5-8 and TRBJ2-7, with a possible D match to TRBD1 (6 bases). V was shortened by 0 bases and J by 0 bases, with 13 bases between the two germline ends. This CDR3 is built from 16 residues. Germline CDR1 reads SGHTS; CDR2 reads YDEGEE. CDR3 in DNA: TGTGCCAGCAGCTTGGCAGGGGTAGCCTACTCCTACGAGCAGTACTTC. This sequence encodes CASSLAGVAYSYEQYF.

This chain connects TRBV7-8 to TRBJ1-3, with 8 positions matching TRBD1. Germline CDR1 SGHVS, CDR2 FQNEAQ. Trimming removed 5 bases from V and 3 bases from J; junction bases left unmatched: 9. The CDR3 loop spans 16 amino acids. CDR3 coding DNA: TGTGCCAGCAGCCCCACGGACAGGGTTTTTGGAAACACCATATATTTT. Amino acid sequence: CASSPTDRVFGNTIYF.

This chain links TRBV10-3 with TRBJ2-3, with 7 bases aligning to TRBD2. Germline CDR1 and CDR2: ENHRY and SYGVKD. J gave up 4 bases and V 3 bases, and 10 bases lay outside the gene matches. The CDR3 length is 16 residues. In nucleotides, the CDR3 is TGTGCCATCAGTGACTCCCCGGGACTATCGGCAGATACGCAGTATTTT. Translation gives CAISDSPGLSADTQYF.

The chain uses TRBV20-1 and TRBJ2-1; 12 bases fit TRBD2. This CDR3 comprises 13 residues. With V trimmed by 5 bases and J by 9 bases, 5 bases remained unmatched. Germline CDR1 reads DFQATT; CDR2 reads SNEGSKA (reference sequence). The CDR3 is CSARTSGTTEQFF. The CDR3 bases are TGCAGTGCTCGGACTAGCGGGACAACTGAGCAGTTCTTC.

The chain has TRBV29-1 and TRBJ2-5, with 9 bases matching TRBD2. The CDR3 is 12 amino acids. V lost 6 bases to trimming and J lost 5 bases; unmatched junction nucleotides: 4. Looked up from germline, CDR1 is SQVTM and CDR2 is ANQGSEA. CDR3 bases: TGCAGCGTCTTCGGACTAGCGGAGACCCAGTACTTC. Translating gives CSVFGLAETQYF.

There are a few counts of this clonotype. The chain joins TRBV28 to TRBJ1-4, with a possible D match to TRBD1 (5 bases). This CDR3 region has 15 residues. V was cut by 2 bases and J by 2 bases, with 9 bases left in between. Germline CDR1 MDHEN, CDR2 SYDVKM. This CDR3 is CASSLVEGTNEKLFF. In DNA form, the CDR3 reads TGTGCCAGCAGTTTAGTTGAGGGGACTAATGAAAAACTGTTTTTT. The full variable domain, completed using reference TRBV28 and TRBJ1-4, is DVKVTQSSRYLVKRTGEKVFLECVQDMDHENMFWYRQDPGLGLRLIYFSYDVKMKEKGDIPEGYSVSREKKERFSLILESASTNQTSMYLCASSLVEGTNEKLFFGSGTQLSVL.

J is TRBJ2-2 and V is TRBV27, with 9 positions matching TRBD1. In germline, CDR1 is MNHEY, CDR2 SMNVEV (reference sequence). Trimming removed 0 bases from V and 5 bases from J; junction bases left unmatched: 7. The CDR3 totals 17 residues. The CDR3 region has the DNA TGTGCCAGCAGTTTATCGAGCGGGACAGGGTGGACCGGGGAGCTGTTTTTT. Amino acid sequence: CASSLSSGTGWTGELFF.

This clonotype was detected only a few times. V and J are TRBV27 and TRBJ2-7; possibly TRBD1 for D (5 bases). Germline assignment: CDR1 MNHEY and CDR2 SMNVEV (reference sequence). Trimming shortened V by 2 bases and J by 3 bases, and 14 bases separated the two germline ends. This CDR3 contains 15 residues. The CDR3 DNA is TGTGCCAGCAGTTTAGGGGCAGTAACAGTCTACGAGCAGTACTTC. Its protein is CASSLGAVTVYEQYF.

In its sample, this clonotype was seen a few times. The genes are TRBV18 and TRBJ2-1; the D is unclear. The CDR3 extends over 14 amino acids. Germline CDR1 reads KGHSH; CDR2 reads LQKENI. Trimming pared 1 base from V and 8 bases from J, leaving 12 bases between. The CDR3 DNA sequence: TGTGCCAGCTCACCACGGCTCGGTGAGGATGAGCAGTTCTTC. Its protein is CASSPRLGEDEQFF.

V is TRBV6-4 and J is TRBJ2-1, with 11 positions matching TRBD2. CDR3 length: 15 amino acids. From germline, CDR1 is MRHNA and CDR2 SNTAGT. V trimming: 5 bases; J trimming: 6 bases; junction bases outside the gene matches: 6. In nucleotides, the CDR3 is TGTGCCAGCAGTTTAGCGGGAGGGCCCTCCAATGAGCAGTTCTTC. It is translated as CASSLAGGPSNEQFF.

The V gene is TRBV20-1, the J gene TRBJ2-7, with no clear D. The V end lost 1 base, the J end lost 2 bases, and 12 bases lay between the germline ends. Germline values: CDR1 DFQATT, CDR2 SNEGSKA (reference sequence). The CDR3 extends over 14 amino acids. CDR3 bases: TGCAGTGCTAGAGTATCGGGTAGGACCTACGAGCAGTACTTC. This sequence encodes CSARVSGRTYEQYF.

The chain has TRBV5-1 and TRBJ2-7; D is perhaps TRBD2 (6 bases). Trimming stripped 4 bases from V and 4 bases from J, with 24 bases between. CDR3 length: 17 amino acids. Germline lookup yields CDR1 SGHRS and CDR2 YFSETQ. The CDR3 is CASSPWERAGIVYEQYF. CDR3 bases: TGCGCCAGCAGCCCCTGGGAGCGAGCGGGTATAGTTTACGAGCAGTACTTC.

The V call is TRBV10-3, the J call TRBJ2-7, with 10 bases matching TRBD1. V lost 3 bases, J lost 6 bases, and 8 bases stayed unmatched. CDR3 length: 15 residues. Germline CDR1 ENHRY, CDR2 SYGVKD. The CDR3 DNA reads as TGTGCCATCAGTGACGGGACAGGGGTTGGTCGCGAGCAGTACTTC. As protein: CAISDGTGVGREQYF.

The rearrangement joins TRBV18 to TRBJ1-5; 8 nucleotides line up with TRBD1. The ends lost 3 bases at V and 5 bases at J; junction bases unmatched: 3. CDR3 length equals 14 residues. Per germline, CDR1 KGHSH and CDR2 LQKENI. The CDR3 loop is CASSPQGADQPQHF. The CDR3 bases are TGTGCCAGCTCACCCCAGGGGGCAGATCAGCCCCAGCATTTT.

The chain uses TRBV4-1 and TRBJ1-4, with D possibly TRBD1 on 6 matching bases. In germline, CDR1 is MGHRA, CDR2 YSYEKL. This CDR3 comprises 16 residues. Trimming removed 4 bases at V and 0 bases at J, with 12 bases between. In nucleotides, the CDR3 is TGCGCCAGCAGCCTAGGACAGCTTCCAACTAATGAAAAACTGTTTTTT. This encodes CASSLGQLPTNEKLFF.

This clonotype was seen more than once but under ten times. This chain connects TRBV9 to TRBJ2-1; 10 nucleotides agree with TRBD2. After removal of 0 bases from V and 5 bases from J, the junction contained 2 bases not matched to a gene. The CDR3 sequence is 15 residues long. Germline-derived CDR1 and CDR2 are SGDLS and YYNGEE. The CDR3 DNA reads TGTGCCAGCAGCGTAGTAGCGGGAGGCAACAATGAGCAGTTCTTC. It codes for CASSVVAGGNNEQFF.

This clonotype was seen more than once but under ten times. The chain employs TRBV4-3 and TRBJ2-7, with D possibly matching TRBD1 (5 bases). CDR1 is LGHNA and CDR2 is YSLEER in the germline V gene. This CDR3 is 15 amino acids long. With 0 bases removed from V and 6 bases from J, the gap between germline ends came to 15 bases. Here the CDR3 DNA reads TGCGCCAGCAGCCAAGATAGTAAAGGGGTAAGCGAGCAGTACTTC. This codes for CASSQDSKGVSEQYF.

V is TRBV5-1 and J is TRBJ2-5; D is ambiguous. V lost 4 bases, J lost 1 base, and 8 bases lay in between. Germline CDR1 reads SGHRS; CDR2 reads YFSETQ. This CDR3 is 13 amino acids long. The CDR3: CASSPYSQETQYF. For the CDR3, the DNA is TGCGCCAGCAGCCCTTACAGCCAAGAGACCCAGTACTTC.

V and J are TRBV7-2 and TRBJ2-7, with a weak D call TRBD2 (6 bases). Per the germline V gene, CDR1 is SGHTA and CDR2 is FQGNSA. This CDR3 is 15 amino acids long. V shed 5 bases and J shed 2 bases, with 16 bases lying between them. This CDR3 reads CASSVGVGGTYEQYF. In DNA, the CDR3 is TGTGCCAGCAGCGTCGGTGTCGGCGGGACCTACGAGCAGTACTTC. Together with reference TRBV7-2 and TRBJ2-7, the CDR3 gives the full variable domain: GAGVSQSPSNKVTEKGKDVELRCDPISGHTALYWYRQSLGQGLEFLIYFQGNSAPDKSGLPSDRFSAERTGGSVSTLTIQRTQQEDSAVYLCASSVGVGGTYEQYFGPGTRLTVT.

This clonotype was seen at least ten times. The chain has TRBV3-1 and TRBJ2-3; the D is unclear. Germline V gene data show CDR1 as LGHDT and CDR2 as YNNKEL (reference sequence). Trimming stripped 8 bases from V and 6 bases from J, with 15 bases between. The length of the CDR3 is 13 residues. The CDR3 bases are TGTGCCAGCCGGGCAGAAGTCGTGGATACGCAGTATTTT. Residues: CASRAEVVDTQYF.